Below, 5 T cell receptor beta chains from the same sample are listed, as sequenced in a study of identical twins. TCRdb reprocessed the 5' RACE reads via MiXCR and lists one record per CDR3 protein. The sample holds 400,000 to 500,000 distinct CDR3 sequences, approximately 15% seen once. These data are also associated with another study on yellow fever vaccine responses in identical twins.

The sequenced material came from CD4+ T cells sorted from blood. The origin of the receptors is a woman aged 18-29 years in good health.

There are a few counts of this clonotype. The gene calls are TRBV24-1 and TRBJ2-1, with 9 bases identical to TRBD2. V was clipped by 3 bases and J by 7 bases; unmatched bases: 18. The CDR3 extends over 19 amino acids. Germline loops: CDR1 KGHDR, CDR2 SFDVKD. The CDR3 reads CATSDRRSGGREAKNEQFF. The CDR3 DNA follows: TGTGCCACCAGTGATCGACGATCGGGCGGGAGGGAGGCTAAGAATGAGCAGTTCTTC.

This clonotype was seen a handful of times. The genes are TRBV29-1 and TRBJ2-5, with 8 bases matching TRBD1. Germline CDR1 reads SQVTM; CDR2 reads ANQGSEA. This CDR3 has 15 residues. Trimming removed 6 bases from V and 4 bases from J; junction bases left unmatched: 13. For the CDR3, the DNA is TGCAGCGTCCCTTCCGCAGGGGGCAACTTAGAGACCCAGTACTTC. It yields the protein CSVPSAGGNLETQYF.

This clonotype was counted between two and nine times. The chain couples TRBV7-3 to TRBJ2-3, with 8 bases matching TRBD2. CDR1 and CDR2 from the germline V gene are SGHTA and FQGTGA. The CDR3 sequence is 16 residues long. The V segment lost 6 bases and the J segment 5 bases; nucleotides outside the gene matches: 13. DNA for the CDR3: TGTGCCAGCAGTTTCCCTAGCGGGCGTTCGGTAGATACGCAGTATTTT. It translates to CASSFPSGRSVDTQYF.

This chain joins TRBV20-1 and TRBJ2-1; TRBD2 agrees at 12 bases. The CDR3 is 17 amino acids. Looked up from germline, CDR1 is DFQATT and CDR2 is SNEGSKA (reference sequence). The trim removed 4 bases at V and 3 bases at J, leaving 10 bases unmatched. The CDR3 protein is CSANYRTSGNLYNEQFF. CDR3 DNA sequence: TGCAGTGCTAACTATCGGACTAGCGGGAACCTCTACAATGAGCAGTTCTTC.

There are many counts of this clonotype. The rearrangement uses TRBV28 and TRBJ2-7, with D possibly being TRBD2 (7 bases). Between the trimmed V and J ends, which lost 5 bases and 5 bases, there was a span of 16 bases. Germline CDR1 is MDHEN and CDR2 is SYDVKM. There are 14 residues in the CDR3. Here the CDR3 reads CASSPQLGGHEQYF. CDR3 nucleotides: TGTGCCAGCAGTCCTCAACTGGGGGGGCACGAGCAGTACTTC.